The subject of this entry is one TCR beta chain. Its antigen remains unknown. There are 13 residues in the CDR3. V lost 10 bases, J lost 2 bases, and 12 bases lay in between. Germline V lookup: CDR1 MNHNY, CDR2 SVGAGI (reference sequence). These data belong to a study of siplizumab effects on memory and regulatory T cells. Study results and limitations: Unstimulated subsets accounted for the mapping of only a minor share of the clones that were alloreactive.

Sequencing was performed with immunoSEQ multiplex PCR; in TCRdb, only in-frame clones are kept and a portion is missing. The repertoire holds 99,000 or so clones, with about 93% as singletons. What was sequenced was non-Treg CD4+ T cells sorted from blood. The receptor comes from a human donor in good health. The genes are TRBV6-6 and TRBJ1-5; D is unresolved. CDR3 bases: TGTGCCACAGGACCGGGTGGCAATCAGCCCCAGCATTTT. This codes for CATGPGGNQPQHF.